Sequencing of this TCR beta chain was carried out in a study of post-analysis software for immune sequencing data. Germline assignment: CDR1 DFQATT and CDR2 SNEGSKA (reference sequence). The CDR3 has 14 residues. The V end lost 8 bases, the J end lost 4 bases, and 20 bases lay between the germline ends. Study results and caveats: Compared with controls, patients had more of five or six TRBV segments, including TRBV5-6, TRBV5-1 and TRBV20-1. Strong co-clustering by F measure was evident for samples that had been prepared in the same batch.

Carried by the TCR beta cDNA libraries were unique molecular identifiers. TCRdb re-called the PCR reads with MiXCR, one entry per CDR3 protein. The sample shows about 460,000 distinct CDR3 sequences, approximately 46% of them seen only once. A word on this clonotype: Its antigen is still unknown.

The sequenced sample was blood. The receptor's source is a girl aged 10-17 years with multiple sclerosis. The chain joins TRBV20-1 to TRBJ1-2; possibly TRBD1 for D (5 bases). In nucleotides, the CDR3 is TGCAGTCCCCTACGAGACGGGGGGACCTATGGCTACACCTTC. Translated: CSPLRDGGTYGYTF.